The rows below give T cell receptor beta chains drawn from one sample of a study of beta chain features in type 1 diabetes. This table comes from immunoSEQ multiplex PCR, and its TCRdb copy is limited to in-frame clones, with some not included. Of 300,000 to 350,000 clones in the sample, approximately 13% were seen once. The source material was naive CD4+ T cells from blood. These receptors came from a woman younger than 30 with type 1 diabetes. Both conserved end residues are part of each CDR3. A D gene is named only where the DNA matches it firmly. Rows give clone size only sometimes, using once, few, many, or a class for an expanded clone.

TRBJ2-1	TRBD1	TRBV9	few	TGTGCCAGCAACCCCGGGACAGGGTGGAATGAGCAGTTCTTC	CASNPGTGWNEQFF
TRBJ1-5	-	TRBV7-2	few	TGTGCCAGCAGCCGGACAGTGGATCAGCCCCAGCATTTT	CASSRTVDQPQHF
TRBJ2-5	-	TRBV29-1	few	TGCAGCGCCGCGCGATGGCAGGGTCAAGAGACCCAGTACTTC	CSAARWQGQETQYF
TRBJ2-7	TRBD2	TRBV28	-	TGTGCCAGCAGGCTTCCGGGACTAGCGGGAGTTGAGCAGTACTTC	CASRLPGLAGVEQYF
TRBJ2-3	TRBD2	TRBV19	-	TGTGCCAGTAGTATCCTCCCGCGGGAGTTGAGGGATACGCAGTATTTT	CASSILPRELRDTQYF
TRBJ2-7	TRBD2	TRBV30	-	TGTGCCTGGAGTCGGGAGGCACCCTACGAGCAGTACTTC	CAWSREAPYEQYF
TRBJ1-2	-	TRBV28	few	TGTGCCAGCAGTTTTGAAACTCGTGGCTACACCTTC	CASSFETRGYTF
TRBJ2-1	TRBD2	TRBV7-3	-	TGTGCCAGCAGCTTAATGCAGGTAGCGGGAGGAGGCAATGAGCAGTTCTTC	CASSLMQVAGGGNEQFF
TRBJ1-1	-	TRBV6-6	few	TGTGCCAGCAGCCTACAGGCCGGGGGCACTGAAGCTTTCTTT	CASSLQAGGTEAFF
TRBJ2-5	-	TRBV11-2	few	TGTGCCAGCAGCTTGGCCAAGCCGGGACACGGGAAAGAGACCCAGTACTTC	CASSLAKPGHGKETQYF
TRBJ2-2	-	TRBV4-2	few	TGTGCCAGTACCAGGTCGGAATTTAACACCGGGGAGCTGTTTTTT	CASTRSEFNTGELFF
TRBJ2-5	TRBD1	TRBV4-1	-	TGCGCCAGCAGCCAGTCAGGGACAGGTCAAGAGACCCAGTACTTC	CASSQSGTGQETQYF
TRBJ2-2	TRBD2	TRBV6-6	-	TGTGCCAGCATCCTAGCGGGAGGAACCGGGGAGCTGTTTTTT	CASILAGGTGELFF
TRBJ2-1	-	TRBV11-2	few	TGTGCCAGCAGCTTAGACTCCCTATACTACAATGAGCAGTTCTTC	CASSLDSLYYNEQFF
TRBJ1-1	-	TRBV18	few	TGTGCCAGCTCACCATTCGACACTCAGAACACTGAAGCTTTCTTT	CASSPFDTQNTEAFF
TRBJ2-7	TRBD1	TRBV10-2	-	TGCGCCAGCATACGGGACAGGGGGCCCTACGAGCAGTACTTC	CASIRDRGPYEQYF
TRBJ2-3	TRBD2	TRBV18	few	TGTGCCAGCTCACGAGGACTAGCGGGAGGCACGGATACGCAGTATTTT	CASSRGLAGGTDTQYF
TRBJ2-7	TRBD1	TRBV19	-	TGTGCCAGTAGTCCCGGGACAGGGTTGGGCGAGCAGTACTTC	CASSPGTGLGEQYF
TRBJ2-5	-	TRBV7-2	few	TGTGCCAGCAGCTTGGGTAGCGGCGAGACCCAGTACTTC	CASSLGSGETQYF
TRBJ2-7	-	TRBV4-2	few	TGTGCCAGCAGCTCTACAGGGATTAGTGCCTACGAGCAGTACTTC	CASSSTGISAYEQYF
TRBJ2-7	-	TRBV28	few	TGTGCCAGCAGACGAAGATCCGGACGGGGCTACGAGCAGTACTTC	CASRRRSGRGYEQYF
TRBJ2-1	-	TRBV7-9	-	TGTGCCAGCAGTCAAGGGACTCGCACCGGATCGAATGAGCAGTTCTTC	CASSQGTRTGSNEQFF
TRBJ1-4	TRBD1	TRBV6-5	once	TGTGCCAGCAGGCCCGGGACAGGGAATGAAAAACTGTTTTTT	CASRPGTGNEKLFF
TRBJ2-3	-	TRBV27	few	TGTGCCAGCAGTGAGCTTAGCACAGATACGCAGTATTTT	CASSELSTDTQYF
TRBJ1-2	TRBD1	TRBV7-8	-	TGTGCCAGCAGCTTCGGACAGGGCAATGGCTACACCTTC	CASSFGQGNGYTF
TRBJ2-1	-	TRBV12-5	-	TGTGCTAGTGGTCCTCCGAGCGGGTACAATGAGCAGTTCTTC	CASGPPSGYNEQFF
TRBJ2-1	-	TRBV11-1	-	TGTGCCAGCAGCTTAGTGGCGGGAACCTACAATGAGCAGTTCTTC	CASSLVAGTYNEQFF
TRBJ2-7	-	TRBV11-1	few	TGTGCCAGCAGCCTCCAACCGCAGGTCCCCTACGAGCAGTACTTC	CASSLQPQVPYEQYF
TRBJ2-3	TRBD1	TRBV5-6	-	TGTGCCAGCAGACCGACAGGGAGCACAGATACGCAGTATTTT	CASRPTGSTDTQYF
TRBJ1-1	-	TRBV30	few	TGTGCCTGGAGGGGTGGGGAGACTGAAGCTTTCTTT	CAWRGGETEAFF